At least ten counts were recorded for the clone carrying this T cell receptor (beta chain). The record originates from a study of CD8 T cells in ankylosing spondylitis. V dropped 3 bases and J dropped 5 bases, with 11 bases sitting between them. There are 13 residues in the CDR3. In TCRdb, the 5' RACE reads were re-called with MiXCR into one record per CDR3 protein. The profile shows 250,000 or so distinct CDR3 sequences, approximately 11% of them singletons. V and J are TRBV12-3 or TRBV12-4 and TRBJ2-7; maybe TRBD2 (6 bases). This TCR was recovered from a male donor with ankylosing spondylitis or in good health (not recorded which). Material: blood, either unsorted or a sorted T cell fraction (not recorded which). The chain's CDR3 is CASSLGLQNEQYF. CDR3 nucleotide sequence: TGTGCCAGCAGTTTGGGACTGCAGAACGAGCAGTACTTC.